This record concerns one T cell receptor (beta chain) sequence. The sample is drawn from a study of blood T cell repertoires in COVID-19. Study context: The United States, Italy and Spain provided the acute and convalescent COVID-19 samples. In each case, the material was cDNA or gDNA derived from T cells, B-cell-depleted T cells, or PBMCs.

Original processing notes: Amplification of reference gene primers provided the estimated nucleated cell counts. Assay used: immunoSEQ multiplex PCR; TCRdb lists only in-frame clones, some missing. The DNA was the basis for D and trimming; V, J and clone size are from that table. The sample records 370,000 or so clones, roughly four fifths being singletons. Germline loops: CDR1 LGHNA, CDR2 YNFKEQ. This CDR3 region has 16 residues. The V end was cut by 3 bases, the J end by 1 base, with 14 bases between. This clonotype was sampled from a human donor with acute or convalescent COVID-19. The donor label of this sample is uncertain. This chain joins TRBV4-2 and TRBJ2-3, with D maybe TRBD2 (6 bases). The sample was peripheral blood. The CDR3 loop is CASSQYLGGGTDTQYF. DNA for the CDR3: TGTGCCAGCAGCCAGTATTTGGGCGGGGGCACAGATACGCAGTATTTT.